This T cell receptor beta chain derives from a study of immune characterization of retroperitoneal liposarcoma. The CDR3 runs to 17 residues. The germline CDR1 and CDR2 sequences are SGHAT and FQDESV (reference sequence). This clonotype was observed at least ten times. One entry per CDR3 protein, called by TCRdb with MiXCR from the PCR reads. The table lists about 10,000 distinct CDR3 sequences, under 25% of them singletons. Input material: blood. The rearrangement uses TRBV11-1 and TRBJ2-1; 14 bases match TRBD2. The J call may be mistaken, given a closer DNA end match to TRBJ2-7. This clonotype was sampled from a female donor with retroperitoneal liposarcoma. In nucleotides, the CDR3 is TGTGCCAGCAGCTCTGGACTAGCGGGAGGAGTCCCCTACGAGCAGTACTTC. It yields the protein CASSSGLAGGVPYEQYF.